The present entry profiles one T cell receptor beta chain with its context. Its target is unknown. The data derive from a study of T cell responses to AZD1222 COVID-19 vaccine. Whole-study findings and limits: Repertoire sampling occurred only after the peak T cell response. Seropositive status at baseline applied to only six AZD1222 recipients.

Trimming took 5 bases from V and 5 from J; bases not matched to a gene: 3. CDR1 and CDR2 (germline): SGHTA, FQGNSA. The CDR3 is made up of 13 amino acids. Assay: immunoSEQ multiplex PCR; the TCRdb copy retains only in-frame clones and omits some. The sample records more than 120,000 clones, 89% being singletons. Sample: peripheral blood, taken 28 days after the second AZD1222 dose. The receptor comes from an adult who received the AZD1222 COVID-19 vaccine. The chain joins TRBV7-2 to TRBJ1-2; TRBD1 agrees at 9 bases. CDR3 sequence (DNA): TGTGCCAGCAGCCGGGACAGGGAGTATGGCTACACCTTC. This codes for CASSRDREYGYTF.